This T cell receptor beta chain was recovered during a study of T cells in narcolepsy. Unmatched junction bases numbered 9, after V lost 0 bases and J lost 13 bases. In germline, CDR1 is SGHTA, CDR2 FQGTGA. The CDR3 extends over 14 amino acids. Assay: immunoSEQ multiplex PCR; the TCRdb copy retains only in-frame clones and omits some. The sample shows 25,000 to 35,000 clones, roughly 90% of them seen only once. Study-level results: HCRT-specific and TRIB2-specific autoreactive clonotypes appeared among same-patient CSF and blood CD4+ clonotypes.

Note on this clone: What it recognizes is unknown.

This sequence originates from a human donor with narcolepsy. Sequencing input: CD45RA- memory CD4+ T cells from PBMCs. The J gene is TRBJ2-1, the V gene TRBV7-3, with 7 bases aligning to TRBD1. The CDR3, as DNA: TGTGCCAGCAGCTTAACGCCTATTACAGGGGCCCAGTTCTTC. Amino acids: CASSLTPITGAQFF.